The entry below describes one TCR beta chain. Authors' data handling: Nucleated cell counts were estimated from reference gene primer amplification. TCRdb keeps only in-frame clones here, not all; method: immunoSEQ multiplex PCR. V and J calls and clone size follow that table, whereas D and trimming were derived from the DNA. In the table there are about 360,000 clones, 65% to 85% of which are singletons. Germline values: CDR1 MNHEY, CDR2 SVGAGI. Trimming took 8 bases from V and 9 from J, leaving 19 bases between them. This CDR3 has 13 amino acids. This sample was taken from a study of blood T cell repertoires in COVID-19. Study-level background: COVID-19 samples collected from the United States, Italy and Spain covered acute and convalescent phases. T cells, B-cell-depleted T cells, or PBMCs supplied cDNA or gDNA.

The chain combines TRBV6-5 with TRBJ1-2; D gene ambiguous. Sample: peripheral blood. This receptor was taken from a young man with active or convalescent COVID-19. The CDR3 is CASLPRAGRSYTF. The CDR3 region has the DNA TGTGCCAGCCTCCCTAGGGCGGGGAGAAGCTACACCTTC.